This passage covers 8 T cell receptor beta chains from one sample sequenced in a study of TIL therapy for anti-PD-1-resistant metastatic lung cancer. As to time point: pre-treatment sample, taken before nivolumab and TIL therapy. The immunoSEQ assay was v3. Data came from immunoSEQ multiplex PCR; TCRdb stores just in-frame clones and leaves some out. The sample has roughly 16,000 clones; about 82% are singletons. Here the sequenced sample was blood, taken at baseline. These receptors were obtained from a person between 25 and 79 years old with non-small cell lung cancer.

This clone came up a few times. The chain uses TRBV28 and TRBJ1-6; D is undetermined. Germline V CDR1 and CDR2: MDHEN, SYDVKM. V was pared by 1 base and J by 7 bases, with 14 bases between. The CDR3 extends over 16 amino acids. In nucleotides, the CDR3 is TGTGCCAGCAGTTTATTGTCGGGTAACGGAAATTCACCCCTCCACTTT. As protein: CASSLLSGNGNSPLHF.

The chain couples TRBV27 to TRBJ1-2; D is unclear. Trimming left V 8 bases short and J 3 bases short, with 19 bases between. The CDR3 consists of 15 residues. CDR1 MNHEY and CDR2 SMNVEV come from the germline V gene (reference sequence). The CDR3 DNA reads as TGTGCCAGCTCAGGCTCAGGAACCGGGGACTATGGCTACACCTTC. Translation gives CASSGSGTGDYGYTF.

This chain links TRBV7-9 with TRBJ1-6; 7 bases are a match to TRBD1. The CDR3 spans 15 residues. Trimming at V came to 7 bases and at J to 8 bases, leaving 11 bases not matched to a gene. CDR1 is SEHNR and CDR2 is FQNEAQ in the germline V gene (reference sequence). The CDR3: CASTLTDRRDSPLHF. DNA for the CDR3: TGTGCCAGCACGCTGACGGACAGGAGGGATTCACCCCTCCACTTT.

The chain joins TRBV6-1 to TRBJ1-5; D gene unclear. The CDR3 runs to 15 residues. Germline CDR1 is MNHNS and CDR2 is SASEGT. V dropped 0 bases and J dropped 0 bases, with 6 bases sitting between them. Written as DNA, the CDR3 is TGTGCCAGCAGTGAAGCAATTAATAGCAATCAGCCCCAGCATTTT. Its translation is CASSEAINSNQPQHF.

The chain combines TRBV11-2 with TRBJ2-1; TRBD1 aligns across 8 bases. Germline V CDR1 and CDR2: SGHAT, FQNNGV. The junction had 9 bases not matched to a gene; V was cut back by 5 bases and J by 9 bases. The CDR3 length is 14 residues. The CDR3 DNA follows: TGTGCCAGCAGCATCATCAAACAGGGGGGTGAGCAGTTCTTC. Amino acid sequence: CASSIIKQGGEQFF.

The rearrangement uses TRBV6-4 and TRBJ1-5; D possibly corresponds to TRBD1 (6 bases). Germline V lookup: CDR1 MRHNA, CDR2 SNTAGT. V lost 4 bases and J 6 bases, leaving 13 bases between the germline ends. The length of the CDR3 is 14 residues. CDR3 bases: TGTGCCAGCAGTGCCGGGACAACGGGTCAGCCCCAGCATTTT. Protein: CASSAGTTGQPQHF.

The chain has TRBV7-2 and TRBJ2-7; D remains ambiguous. Germline CDR1 and CDR2: SGHTA and FQGNSA. V lost 2 bases and J lost 0, with 8 bases in between. The CDR3 covers 14 residues. This CDR3 reads CASSLTEHSYEQYF. The CDR3 coding sequence is TGTGCCAGCAGCTTAACGGAGCACTCCTACGAGCAGTACTTC.

The CDR3 DNA reads TGTGCCAGCAGCTTAAGAGGGGAGCAGTTCTTC. Translating it yields CASSLRGEQFF. The chain combines TRBV7-8 with TRBJ2-1; maybe TRBD2 (5 bases). CDR3 length: 11 amino acids. With 2 bases removed from V and 10 bases from J, the gap between germline ends came to 6 bases. Germline-derived CDR1 and CDR2 are SGHVS and FQNEAQ.